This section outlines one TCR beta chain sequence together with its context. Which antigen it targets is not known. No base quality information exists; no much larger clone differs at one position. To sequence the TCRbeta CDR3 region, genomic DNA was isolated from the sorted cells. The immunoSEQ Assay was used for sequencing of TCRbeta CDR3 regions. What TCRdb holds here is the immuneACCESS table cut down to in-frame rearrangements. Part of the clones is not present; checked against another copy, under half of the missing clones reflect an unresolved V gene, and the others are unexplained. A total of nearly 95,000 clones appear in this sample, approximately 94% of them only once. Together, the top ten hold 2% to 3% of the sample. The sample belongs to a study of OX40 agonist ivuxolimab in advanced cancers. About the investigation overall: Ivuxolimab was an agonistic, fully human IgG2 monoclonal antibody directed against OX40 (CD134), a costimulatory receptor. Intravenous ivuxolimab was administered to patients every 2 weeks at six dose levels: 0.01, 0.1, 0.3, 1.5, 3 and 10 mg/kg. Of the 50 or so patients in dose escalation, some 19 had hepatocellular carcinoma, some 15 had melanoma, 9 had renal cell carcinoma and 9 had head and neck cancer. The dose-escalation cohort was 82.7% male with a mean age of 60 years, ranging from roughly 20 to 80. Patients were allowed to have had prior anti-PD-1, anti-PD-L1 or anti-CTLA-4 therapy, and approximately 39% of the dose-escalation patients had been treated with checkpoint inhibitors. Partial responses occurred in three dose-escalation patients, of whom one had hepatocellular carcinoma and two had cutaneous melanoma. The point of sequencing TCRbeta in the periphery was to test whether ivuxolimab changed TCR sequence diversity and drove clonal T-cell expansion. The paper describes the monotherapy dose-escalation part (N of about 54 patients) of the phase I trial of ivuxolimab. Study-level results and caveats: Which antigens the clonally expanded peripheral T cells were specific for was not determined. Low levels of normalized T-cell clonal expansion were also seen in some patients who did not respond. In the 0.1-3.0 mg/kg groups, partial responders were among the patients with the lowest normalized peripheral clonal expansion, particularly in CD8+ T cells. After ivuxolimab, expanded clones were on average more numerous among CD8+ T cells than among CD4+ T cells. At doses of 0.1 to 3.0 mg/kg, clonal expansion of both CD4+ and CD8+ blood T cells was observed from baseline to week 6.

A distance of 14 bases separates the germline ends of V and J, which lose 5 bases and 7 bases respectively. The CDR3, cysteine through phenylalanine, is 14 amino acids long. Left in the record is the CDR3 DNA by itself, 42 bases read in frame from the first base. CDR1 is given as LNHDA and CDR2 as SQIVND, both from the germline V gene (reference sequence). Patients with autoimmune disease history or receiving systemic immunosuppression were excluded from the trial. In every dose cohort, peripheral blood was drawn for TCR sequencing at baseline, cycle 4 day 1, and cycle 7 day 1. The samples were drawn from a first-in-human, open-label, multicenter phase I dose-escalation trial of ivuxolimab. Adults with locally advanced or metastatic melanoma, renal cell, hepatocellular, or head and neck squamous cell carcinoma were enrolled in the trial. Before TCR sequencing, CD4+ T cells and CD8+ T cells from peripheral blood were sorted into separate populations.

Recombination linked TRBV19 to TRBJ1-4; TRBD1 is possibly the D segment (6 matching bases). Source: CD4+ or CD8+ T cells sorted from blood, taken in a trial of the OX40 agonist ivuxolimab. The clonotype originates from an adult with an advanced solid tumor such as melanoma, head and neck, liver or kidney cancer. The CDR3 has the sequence CASSPWEGGEKLFF. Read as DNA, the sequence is TGTGCCAGTAGTCCCTGGGAGGGGGGTGAAAAACTGTTTTTT.